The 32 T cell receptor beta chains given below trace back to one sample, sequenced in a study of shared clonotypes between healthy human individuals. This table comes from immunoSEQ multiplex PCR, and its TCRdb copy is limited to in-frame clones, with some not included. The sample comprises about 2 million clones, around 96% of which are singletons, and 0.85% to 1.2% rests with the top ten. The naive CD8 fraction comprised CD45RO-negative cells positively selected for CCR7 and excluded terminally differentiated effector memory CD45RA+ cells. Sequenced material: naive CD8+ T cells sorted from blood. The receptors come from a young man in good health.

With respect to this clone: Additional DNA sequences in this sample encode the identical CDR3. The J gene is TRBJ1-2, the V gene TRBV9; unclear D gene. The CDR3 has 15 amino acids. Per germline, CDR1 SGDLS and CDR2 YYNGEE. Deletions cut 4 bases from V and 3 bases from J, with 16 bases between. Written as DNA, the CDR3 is TGTGCCAGCAGCCCCGGGGTGGGATCGGACTATGGCTACACCTTC. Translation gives CASSPGVGSDYGYTF.

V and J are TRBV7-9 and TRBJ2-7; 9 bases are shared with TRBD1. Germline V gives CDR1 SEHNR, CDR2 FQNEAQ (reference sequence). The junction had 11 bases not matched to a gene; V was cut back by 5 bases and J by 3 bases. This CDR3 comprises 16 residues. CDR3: CASSPVGQGYLYEQYF. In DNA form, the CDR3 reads TGTGCCAGCAGCCCCGTGGGACAGGGCTACCTCTACGAGCAGTACTTC.

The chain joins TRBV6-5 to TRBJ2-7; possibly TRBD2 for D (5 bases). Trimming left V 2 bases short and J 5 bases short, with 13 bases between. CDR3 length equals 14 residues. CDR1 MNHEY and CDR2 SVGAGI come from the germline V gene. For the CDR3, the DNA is TGTGCCAGCAGTTACGGTTCGGGGTACGACGAGCAGTACTTC. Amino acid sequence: CASSYGSGYDEQYF.

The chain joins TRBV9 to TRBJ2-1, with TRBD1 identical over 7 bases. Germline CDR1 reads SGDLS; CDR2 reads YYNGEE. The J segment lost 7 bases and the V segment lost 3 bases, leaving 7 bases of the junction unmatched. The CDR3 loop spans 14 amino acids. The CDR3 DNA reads TGTGCCAGCAGCGCCCAGACAGGGTATAATGAGCAGTTCTTC. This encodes CASSAQTGYNEQFF.

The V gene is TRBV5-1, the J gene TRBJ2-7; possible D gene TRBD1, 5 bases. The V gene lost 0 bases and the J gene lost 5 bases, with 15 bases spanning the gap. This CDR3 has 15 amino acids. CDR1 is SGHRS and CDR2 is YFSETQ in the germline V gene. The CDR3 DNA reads TGCGCCAGCAGCTTGGGTAGGGGTTACTTCGACGAGCAGTACTTC. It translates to CASSLGRGYFDEQYF.

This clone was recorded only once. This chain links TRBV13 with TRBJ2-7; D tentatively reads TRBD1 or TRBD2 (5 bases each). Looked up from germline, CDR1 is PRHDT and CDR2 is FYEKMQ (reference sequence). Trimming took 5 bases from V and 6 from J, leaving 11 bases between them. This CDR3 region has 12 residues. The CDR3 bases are TGTGCCAGCAGCCGGGACCGGGGCGAGCAGTACTTC. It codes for CASSRDRGEQYF.

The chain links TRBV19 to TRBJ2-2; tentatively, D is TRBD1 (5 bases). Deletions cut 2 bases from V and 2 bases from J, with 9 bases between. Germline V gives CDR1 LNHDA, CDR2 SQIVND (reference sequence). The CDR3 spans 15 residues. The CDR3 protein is CASSIMDTNTGELFF. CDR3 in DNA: TGTGCCAGTAGTATAATGGACACCAACACCGGGGAGCTGTTTTTT.

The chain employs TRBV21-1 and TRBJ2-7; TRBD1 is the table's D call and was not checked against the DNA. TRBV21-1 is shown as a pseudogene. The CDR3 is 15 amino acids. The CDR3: CASGIRDRVTYEQYF. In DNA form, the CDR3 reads TGTGCCAGCGGTATCCGGGACAGGGTAACCTACGAGCAGTACTTC.

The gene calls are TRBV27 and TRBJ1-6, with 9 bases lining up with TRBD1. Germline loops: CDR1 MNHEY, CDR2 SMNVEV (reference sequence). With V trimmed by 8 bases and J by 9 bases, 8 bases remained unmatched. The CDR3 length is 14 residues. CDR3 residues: CASGGTGIISPLHF. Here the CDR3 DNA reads TGTGCCAGCGGGGGGACAGGGATCATTTCACCCCTCCACTTT.

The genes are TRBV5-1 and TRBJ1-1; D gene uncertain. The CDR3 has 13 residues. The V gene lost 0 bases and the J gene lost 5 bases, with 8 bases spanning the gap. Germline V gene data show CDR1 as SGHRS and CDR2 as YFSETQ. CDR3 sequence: CASSLELRTEAFF. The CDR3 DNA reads TGCGCCAGCAGCTTGGAGTTAAGGACTGAAGCTTTCTTT.

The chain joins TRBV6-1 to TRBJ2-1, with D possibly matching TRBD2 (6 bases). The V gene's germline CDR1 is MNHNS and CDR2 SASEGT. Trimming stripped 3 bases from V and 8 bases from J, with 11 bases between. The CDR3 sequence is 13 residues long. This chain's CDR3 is CASSEEGWDEQFF. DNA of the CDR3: TGTGCCAGCAGTGAGGAGGGGTGGGATGAGCAGTTCTTC.

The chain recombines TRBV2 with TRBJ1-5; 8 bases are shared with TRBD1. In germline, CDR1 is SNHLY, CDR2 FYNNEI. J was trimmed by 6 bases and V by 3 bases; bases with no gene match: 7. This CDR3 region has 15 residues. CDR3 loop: CASSDGQGAGQPQHF. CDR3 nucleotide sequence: TGTGCCAGCAGTGACGGGCAGGGGGCAGGTCAGCCCCAGCATTTT.

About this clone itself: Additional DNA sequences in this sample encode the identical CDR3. The chain's CDR3 is CASSPGRGYGYTF. CDR3 nucleotide sequence: TGCGCCAGCAGCCCCGGACGCGGCTATGGCTACACCTTC. The J gene is TRBJ1-2, the V gene TRBV4-3; D gene unclear. Between the trimmed V and J ends, which lost 4 bases and 4 bases, there was a span of 10 bases. This CDR3 has 13 residues. The germline V gene encodes CDR1 LGHNA and CDR2 YSLEER.

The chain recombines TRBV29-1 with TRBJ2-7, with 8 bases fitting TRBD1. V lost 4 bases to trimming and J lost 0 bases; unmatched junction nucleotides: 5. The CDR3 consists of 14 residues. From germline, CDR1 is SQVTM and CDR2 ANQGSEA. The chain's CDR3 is CSVALGQGSYEQYF. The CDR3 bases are TGCAGCGTTGCGCTCGGACAGGGCTCCTACGAGCAGTACTTC.

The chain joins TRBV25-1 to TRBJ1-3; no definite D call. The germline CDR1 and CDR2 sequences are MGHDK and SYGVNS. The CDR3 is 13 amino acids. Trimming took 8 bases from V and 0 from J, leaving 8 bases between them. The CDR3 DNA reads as TGTGCCAGCCAAGGTACCTCTGGAAACACCATATATTTT. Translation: CASQGTSGNTIYF.

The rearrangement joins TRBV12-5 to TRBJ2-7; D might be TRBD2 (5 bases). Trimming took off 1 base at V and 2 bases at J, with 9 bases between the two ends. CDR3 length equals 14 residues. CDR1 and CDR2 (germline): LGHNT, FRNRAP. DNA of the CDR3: TGTGCTAGTGGTTTGGGAGCGGCGGCCTACGAGCAGTACTTC. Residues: CASGLGAAAYEQYF.

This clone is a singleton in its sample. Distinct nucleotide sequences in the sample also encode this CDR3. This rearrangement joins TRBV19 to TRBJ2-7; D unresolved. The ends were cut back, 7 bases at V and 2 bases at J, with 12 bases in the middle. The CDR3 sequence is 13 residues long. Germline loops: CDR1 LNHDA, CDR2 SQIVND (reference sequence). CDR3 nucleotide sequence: TGTGCCAGTACCCCGGGTCCCACCTACGAGCAGTACTTC. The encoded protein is CASTPGPTYEQYF.

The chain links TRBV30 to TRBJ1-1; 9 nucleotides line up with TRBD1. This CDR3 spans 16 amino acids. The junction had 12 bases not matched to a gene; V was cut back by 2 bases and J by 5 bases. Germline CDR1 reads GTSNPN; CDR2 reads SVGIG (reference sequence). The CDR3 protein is CAWSRGQGPWSTEAFF. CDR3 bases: TGTGCCTGGAGTAGAGGACAGGGGCCATGGTCTACTGAAGCTTTCTTT.

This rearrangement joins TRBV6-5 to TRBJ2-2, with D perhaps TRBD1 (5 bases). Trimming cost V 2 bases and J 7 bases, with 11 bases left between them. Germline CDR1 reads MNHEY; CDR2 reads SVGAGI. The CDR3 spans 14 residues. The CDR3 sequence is CASSYLEDIGELFF. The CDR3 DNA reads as TGTGCCAGCAGTTACCTAGAGGACATCGGGGAGCTGTTTTTT.

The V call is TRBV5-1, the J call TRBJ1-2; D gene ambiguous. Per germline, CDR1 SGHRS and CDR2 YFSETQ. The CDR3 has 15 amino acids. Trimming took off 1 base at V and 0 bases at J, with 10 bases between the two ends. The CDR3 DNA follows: TGCGCCAGCAGCTTGAGGTCGCCTCCTAACTATGGCTACACCTTC. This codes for CASSLRSPPNYGYTF.

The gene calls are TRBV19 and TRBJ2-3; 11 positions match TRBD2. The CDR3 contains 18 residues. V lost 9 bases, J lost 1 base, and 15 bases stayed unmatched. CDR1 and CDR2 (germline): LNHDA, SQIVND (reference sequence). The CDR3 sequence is CASTPGGLAGGRTDTQYF. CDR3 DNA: TGTGCCAGCACCCCCGGGGGTCTAGCGGGGGGTCGCACAGATACGCAGTATTTT.

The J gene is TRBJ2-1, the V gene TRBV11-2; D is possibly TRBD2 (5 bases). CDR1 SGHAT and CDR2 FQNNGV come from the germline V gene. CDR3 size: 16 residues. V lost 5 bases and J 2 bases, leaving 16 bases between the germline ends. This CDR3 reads CASSPSGSKAYNEQFF. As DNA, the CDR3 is TGTGCCAGCAGCCCCTCGGGGTCCAAGGCCTACAATGAGCAGTTCTTC.

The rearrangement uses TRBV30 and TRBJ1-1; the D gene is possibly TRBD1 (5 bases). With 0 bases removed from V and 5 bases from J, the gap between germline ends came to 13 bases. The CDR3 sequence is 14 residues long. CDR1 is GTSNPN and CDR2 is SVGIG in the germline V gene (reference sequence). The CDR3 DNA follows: TGTGCCTGGAGTGTAATCGAGGGGAGGACTGAAGCTTTCTTT. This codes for CAWSVIEGRTEAFF.

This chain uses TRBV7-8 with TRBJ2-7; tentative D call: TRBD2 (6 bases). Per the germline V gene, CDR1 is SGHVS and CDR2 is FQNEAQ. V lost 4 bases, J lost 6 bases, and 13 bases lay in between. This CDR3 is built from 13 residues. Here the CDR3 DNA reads TGTGCCAGCAGCTACCCGGGACTTCTCGAGCAGTACTTC. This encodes CASSYPGLLEQYF. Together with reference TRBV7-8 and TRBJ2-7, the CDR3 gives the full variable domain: GAGVSQSPRYKVAKRGQDVALRCDPISGHVSLFWYQQALGQGPEFLTYFQNEAQLDKSGLPSDRFFAERPEGSVSTLKIQRTQQEDSAVYLCASSYPGLLEQYFGPGTRLTVT.

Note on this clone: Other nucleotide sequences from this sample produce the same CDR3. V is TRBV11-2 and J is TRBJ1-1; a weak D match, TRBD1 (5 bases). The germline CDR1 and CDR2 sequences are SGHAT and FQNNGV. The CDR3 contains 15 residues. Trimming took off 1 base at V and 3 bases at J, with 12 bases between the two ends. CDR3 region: CASSLVGGGDTEAFF. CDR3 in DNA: TGTGCCAGCAGCTTAGTTGGGGGTGGCGACACTGAAGCTTTCTTT. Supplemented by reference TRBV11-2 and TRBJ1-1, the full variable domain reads EAGVAQSPRYKIIEKRQSVAFWCNPISGHATLYWYQQILGQGPKLLIQFQNNGVVDDSQLPKDRFSAERLKGVDSTLKIQPAKLEDSAVYLCASSLVGGGDTEAFFGQGTRLTVV.

CDR3 sequence reads: CASSYGEDSGNTIYF. As DNA, the CDR3 is TGTGCCAGCAGTTACGGGGAGGACTCTGGAAACACCATATATTTT. This chain joins TRBV6-5 and TRBJ1-3; no reliable D call. The CDR3 sequence is 15 residues long. V lost 2 bases and J lost 0, with 8 bases in between. CDR1 and CDR2 (germline): MNHEY, SVGAGI.

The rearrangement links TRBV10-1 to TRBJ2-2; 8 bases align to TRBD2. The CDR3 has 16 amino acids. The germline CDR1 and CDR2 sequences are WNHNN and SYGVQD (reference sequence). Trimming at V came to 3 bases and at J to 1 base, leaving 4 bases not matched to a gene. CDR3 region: CASSDYSGRNTGELFF. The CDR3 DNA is TGCGCCAGCAGTGACTACAGCGGGAGGAACACCGGGGAGCTGTTTTTT.

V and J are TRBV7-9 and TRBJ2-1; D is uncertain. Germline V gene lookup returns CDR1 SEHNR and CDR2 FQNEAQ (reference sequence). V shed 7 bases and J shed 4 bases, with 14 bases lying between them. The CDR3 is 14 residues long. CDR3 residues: CASTDNDVYNEQFF. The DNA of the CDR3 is TGTGCCAGCACCGACAATGACGTATACAATGAGCAGTTCTTC.

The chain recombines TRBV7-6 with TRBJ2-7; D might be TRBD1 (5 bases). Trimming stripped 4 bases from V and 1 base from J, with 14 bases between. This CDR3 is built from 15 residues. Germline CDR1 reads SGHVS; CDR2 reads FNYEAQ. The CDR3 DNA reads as TGTGCCAGCAGCTCCTACCCTGACAGATCCTACGAGCAGTACTTC. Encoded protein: CASSSYPDRSYEQYF.

The CDR3 DNA sequence: TGTGCCAGCAGATTGGGACAGGGTATAGACAATGAGCAGTTCTTC. This codes for CASRLGQGIDNEQFF. This chain connects TRBV27 to TRBJ2-1; 9 bases are a match to TRBD1. The CDR3 length is 15 residues. CDR1 and CDR2 (germline): MNHEY, SMNVEV (reference sequence). The V segment lost 6 bases and the J segment 5 bases; nucleotides outside the gene matches: 8.

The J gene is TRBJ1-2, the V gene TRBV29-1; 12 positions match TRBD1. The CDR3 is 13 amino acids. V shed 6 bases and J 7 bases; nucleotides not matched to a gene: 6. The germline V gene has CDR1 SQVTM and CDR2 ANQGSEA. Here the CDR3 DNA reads TGCAGCGTCCGAGGGACAGGGGGCGGTGGCTACACCTTC. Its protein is CSVRGTGGGGYTF.

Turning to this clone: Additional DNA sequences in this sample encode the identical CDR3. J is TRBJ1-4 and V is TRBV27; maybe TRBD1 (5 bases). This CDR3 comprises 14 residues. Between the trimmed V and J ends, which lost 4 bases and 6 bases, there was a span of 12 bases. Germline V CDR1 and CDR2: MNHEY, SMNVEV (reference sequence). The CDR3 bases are TGTGCCAGCAGTTGGACGGGGGGTGATGAAAAACTGTTTTTT. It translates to CASSWTGGDEKLFF.